This T cell receptor beta chain was retrieved from a study of graft-versus-host responses after intestinal transplantation. Study information: Every one of the recipients received anti-thymocyte globulin induction and afterwards took tacrolimus and steroids for roughly three years. Study conclusions and caveats: GvH clones appeared in recipient marrow, some first in ileum or blood.

Data came from immunoSEQ multiplex PCR; TCRdb stores just in-frame clones and leaves some out. The data show some 110,000 clones, approximately 92% seen once. The CDR3 length is 13 residues. Germline V gene data show CDR1 as MGHRA and CDR2 as YSYEKL. Trimming left V 6 bases short and J 9 bases short, with 17 bases between. In regard to this clone: Its antigen is still unknown.

The clonotype comes from a human donor who was the organ donor for an intestinal transplant. V and J are TRBV4-1 and TRBJ1-2; D remains ambiguous. The sequencing here drew on unstimulated CD4+ T cells sorted from spleen or lymph node cells, taken before transplant. CDR3 DNA: TGCGCCAGCAGATCCCCCTACCCTCCCCGCTACACCTTC. Its protein is CASRSPYPPRYTF.